This T cell receptor (beta chain) was sequenced during a study of T cells in Graves' hyperthyroidism and ophthalmopathy. As for the study in general: Peripheral blood samples were taken at initial diagnosis, prior to any treatment. Findings and limits, study-wide: Ophthalmopathy prediction by the model preceded onset by a median roughly 6 months.

This clonotype was found many times. No antigen is known for it. CDR3 length: 15 residues. CDR1 is SGHAT and CDR2 is FQNNGV in the germline V gene. V was pared by 1 base and J by 7 bases, with 5 bases of the junction left unmatched. Researchers defined stable Graves' hyperthyroidism as no ophthalmopathy progression within 18 months. Investigators excluded patients with uncontrolled infection, other autoimmune disease, pregnancy or lactation. The source material, RNA transcripts, was used to amplify TCR beta CDR3 regions. First-round RT-PCR targeting the TCR CDR3 was performed with the HTBI primer set. TCRdb re-called the multiplex PCR reads with MiXCR, one entry per CDR3 protein. Of roughly 170,000 distinct CDR3 sequences in the sample, over 15% were seen once.

The specimen was blood. The chain uses TRBV11-2 and TRBJ2-1; 9 bases are shared with TRBD2. The sequence derives from a woman aged 45 to 65 with Graves' hyperthyroidism. The CDR3 is CASSLVRGGINEQFF. The DNA of the CDR3 is TGTGCCAGCAGCTTAGTGCGGGGGGGGATTAATGAGCAGTTCTTC.